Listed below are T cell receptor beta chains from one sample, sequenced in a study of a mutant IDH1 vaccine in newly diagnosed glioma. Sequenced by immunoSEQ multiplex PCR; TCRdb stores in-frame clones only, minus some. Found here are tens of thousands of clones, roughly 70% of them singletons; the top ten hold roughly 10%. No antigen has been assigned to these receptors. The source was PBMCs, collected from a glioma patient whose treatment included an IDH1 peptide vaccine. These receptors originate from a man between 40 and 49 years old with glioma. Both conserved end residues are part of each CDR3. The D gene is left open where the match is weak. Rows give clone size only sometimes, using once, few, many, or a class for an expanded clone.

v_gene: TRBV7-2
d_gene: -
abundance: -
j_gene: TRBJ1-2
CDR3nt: TGTGCCAGCAGCAATCCGGGACGGGGGTATGGCTACACCTTC
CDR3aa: CASSNPGRGYGYTF

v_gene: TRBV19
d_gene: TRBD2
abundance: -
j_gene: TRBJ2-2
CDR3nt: TGTGCCAGTAGGGGGTCTACTAGCGGGATAACCGGGGAGCTGTTTTTT
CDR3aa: CASRGSTSGITGELFF

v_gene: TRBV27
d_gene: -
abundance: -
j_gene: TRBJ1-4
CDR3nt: TGTGCCAGCAGTTTCCTCAGCAGTAATGAAAAACTGTTTTTT
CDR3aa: CASSFLSSNEKLFF

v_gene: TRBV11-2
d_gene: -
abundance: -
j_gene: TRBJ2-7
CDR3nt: TGTGCCAGCAGCTTATGGAGGCGGGGAGGAACCTACGAGCAGTACTTC
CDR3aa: CASSLWRRGGTYEQYF

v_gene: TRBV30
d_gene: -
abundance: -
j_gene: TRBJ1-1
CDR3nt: TGTGCAAACGTAGTGGGGGCGTCGAGATCCACTGAAGCTTTCTTT
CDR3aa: CANVVGASRSTEAFF

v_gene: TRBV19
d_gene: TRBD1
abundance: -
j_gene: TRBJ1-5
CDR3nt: TGTGCCAGTACGGACAGGGGTCATAGCAATCAGCCCCAGCATTTT
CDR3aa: CASTDRGHSNQPQHF

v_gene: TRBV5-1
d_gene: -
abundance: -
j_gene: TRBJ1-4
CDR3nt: TGCGCCAGCAGCTTGGATGGGGAAAAACTGTTTTTT
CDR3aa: CASSLDGEKLFF

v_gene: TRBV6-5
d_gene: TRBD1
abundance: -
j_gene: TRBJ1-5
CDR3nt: TGTGCCAGCAGCCAGGGACAGCTCAAGAGTCAGCCCCAGCATTTT
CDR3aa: CASSQGQLKSQPQHF

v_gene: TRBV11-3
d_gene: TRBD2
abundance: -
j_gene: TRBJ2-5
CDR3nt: TGTGCCAGCAGCTTATCAGGGTGGCTAGCGGGAAAACAAGAGACCCAGTACTTC
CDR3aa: CASSLSGWLAGKQETQYF

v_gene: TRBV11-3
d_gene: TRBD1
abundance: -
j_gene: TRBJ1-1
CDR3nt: TGTGCCAGCAGCCTCGGGACAGGGGTCCCTGAAGCTTTCTTT
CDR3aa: CASSLGTGVPEAFF

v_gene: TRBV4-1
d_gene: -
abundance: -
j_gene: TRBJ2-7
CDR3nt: TGCGCCAGCAGCCAAGAACGGGATGTCTCCTACGAGCAGTACTTC
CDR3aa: CASSQERDVSYEQYF

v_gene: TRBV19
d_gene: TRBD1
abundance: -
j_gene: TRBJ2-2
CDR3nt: TGTGCCATCTCACAGGGGGCCACCGGGGAGCTGTTTTTT
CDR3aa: CAISQGATGELFF

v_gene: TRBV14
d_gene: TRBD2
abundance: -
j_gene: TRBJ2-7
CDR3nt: TGTGCCAGCAGCCAATTACTAGCGGACACCTACGAGCAGTACTTC
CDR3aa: CASSQLLADTYEQYF

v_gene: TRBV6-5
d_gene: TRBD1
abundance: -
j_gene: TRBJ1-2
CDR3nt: TGTGCCAGCAGTAAAACGGACAGGTCTGGCTACACCTTC
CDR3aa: CASSKTDRSGYTF

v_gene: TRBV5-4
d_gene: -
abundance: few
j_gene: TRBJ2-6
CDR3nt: TGTGCCAGCAGCTTGGGTTTAGCAGGGCGGGCGTCCGCTGGGGCCAACGTCCTGACTTTC
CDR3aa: CASSLGLAGRASAGANVLTF

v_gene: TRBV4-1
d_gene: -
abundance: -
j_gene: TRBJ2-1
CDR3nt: TGCGCCAGCAGCCAAGAAGACTCAGGCCTTAGCTCCTACAATGAGCAGTTCTTC
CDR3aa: CASSQEDSGLSSYNEQFF

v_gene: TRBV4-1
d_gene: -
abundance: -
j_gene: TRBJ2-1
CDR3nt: TGCGCCAGCAGCCAAGGGTTCAATGAGCAGTTCTTC
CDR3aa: CASSQGFNEQFF

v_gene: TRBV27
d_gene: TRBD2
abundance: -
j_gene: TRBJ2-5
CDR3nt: TGTGCCAGCCACGCTGGGGCGGGAGAGGGGCAAGAGACCCAGTACTTC
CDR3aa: CASHAGAGEGQETQYF

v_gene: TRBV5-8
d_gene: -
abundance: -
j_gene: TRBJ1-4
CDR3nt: TGTGCCAGCAGCCCAGGCCCCGGTGCAACTAATGAAAAACTGTTTTTT
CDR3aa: CASSPGPGATNEKLFF

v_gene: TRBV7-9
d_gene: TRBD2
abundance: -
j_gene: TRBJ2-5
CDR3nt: TGTGCCAGCAGTTTACTTAGCGGGATCGGAGAGACCCAGTACTTC
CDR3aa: CASSLLSGIGETQYF

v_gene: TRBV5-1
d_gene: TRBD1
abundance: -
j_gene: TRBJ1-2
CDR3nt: TGCGCCAGCAGCTTGCATGGGACAGGGGGTGATTATGGCTACACCTTC
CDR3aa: CASSLHGTGGDYGYTF

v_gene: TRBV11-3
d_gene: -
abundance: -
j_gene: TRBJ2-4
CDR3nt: TGTGCCAGCAGCTTAAGAGAAGGTGGCAACATTCAGTACTTC
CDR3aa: CASSLREGGNIQYF

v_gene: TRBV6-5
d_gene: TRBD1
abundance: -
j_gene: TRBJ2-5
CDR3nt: TGTGCCAGCAGTCCCGGGACAGCGAAAGAGACCCAGTACTTC
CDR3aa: CASSPGTAKETQYF

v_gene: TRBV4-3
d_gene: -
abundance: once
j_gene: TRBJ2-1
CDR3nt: TGCGCCAGCAGCCAAGATACGGGCGGCTACAATGAGCAGTTCTTC
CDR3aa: CASSQDTGGYNEQFF

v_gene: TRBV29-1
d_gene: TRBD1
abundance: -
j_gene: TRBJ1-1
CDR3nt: TGCAGCGCCCGAGGGGGCTTGGGCCCTACTGAAGCTTTCTTT
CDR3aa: CSARGGLGPTEAFF

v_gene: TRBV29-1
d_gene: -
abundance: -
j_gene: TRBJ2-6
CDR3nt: TGCAGCGTTGGAAGCGGCTCTGGGGCCAACGTCCTGACTTTC
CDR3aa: CSVGSGSGANVLTF

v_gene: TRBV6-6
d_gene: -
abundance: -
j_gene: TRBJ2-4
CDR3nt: TGTGCCAGCAGCTCCGGGACCGAGATCAAAAACATTCAGTACTTC
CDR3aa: CASSSGTEIKNIQYF

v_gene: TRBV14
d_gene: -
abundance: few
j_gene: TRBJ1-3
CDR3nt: TGTGCCAGCAGGACGGACGCAACCGGAAACACCATATATTTT
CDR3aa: CASRTDATGNTIYF

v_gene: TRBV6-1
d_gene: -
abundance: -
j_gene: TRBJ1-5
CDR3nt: TGTGCCAGCAGTCCGGACAGCAATCAGCCCCAGCATTTT
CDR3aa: CASSPDSNQPQHF

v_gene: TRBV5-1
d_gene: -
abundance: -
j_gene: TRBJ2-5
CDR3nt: TGCGCCAGCAGCTTGGGAGGCCCCCAAGAGACCCAGTACTTC
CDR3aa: CASSLGGPQETQYF

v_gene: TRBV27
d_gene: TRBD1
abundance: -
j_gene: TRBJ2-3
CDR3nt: TGTGCCAGCAGACTGGGACAGCTAGGAACAGATACGCAGTATTTT
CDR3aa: CASRLGQLGTDTQYF